The rows below give T cell receptor beta chains drawn from one sample of a study of shared clonotypes between healthy human individuals. Profiled with immunoSEQ multiplex PCR; TCRdb holds only in-frame clones, not every one. The repertoire holds about 2,500,000 clones, approximately 94% seen once, with 0.11% to 0.15% in the top ten. Material for sequencing was naive CD4+ T cells sorted from blood. The receptor source for this set is a man between 18 and 35 years old in good health. Each CDR3 is given with its conserved first and last residue. Fields, in order: J gene, clone size, V gene, D gene, CDR3 protein, CDR3 DNA. The D gene is left open where the match is weak. Size values are once, few and many counts, or a class for expanded clones, and some rows have none.

J gene: TRBJ2-2
clone size: .
V gene: TRBV27
D gene: .
CDR3 protein: CASSGPRTSNTGELFF
CDR3 DNA: TGTGCCAGCAGTGGCCCTCGGACTTCGAACACCGGGGAGCTGTTTTTT

J gene: TRBJ1-2
clone size: few
V gene: TRBV27
D gene: TRBD1
CDR3 protein: CASSFRDRASGYTF
CDR3 DNA: TGTGCCAGCAGTTTCCGGGACAGGGCAAGTGGCTACACCTTC

J gene: TRBJ2-7
clone size: .
V gene: TRBV28
D gene: TRBD1
CDR3 protein: CASSSGQNYEQYF
CDR3 DNA: TGTGCCAGCAGTTCGGGACAGAACTACGAGCAGTACTTC

J gene: TRBJ2-3
clone size: .
V gene: TRBV4-3
D gene: .
CDR3 protein: CASSPELSGSTDTQYF
CDR3 DNA: TGCGCCAGCAGCCCCGAGTTATCCGGTAGCACAGATACGCAGTATTTT

J gene: TRBJ2-7
clone size: .
V gene: TRBV6-1
D gene: .
CDR3 protein: CASSEQGNYEQYF
CDR3 DNA: TGTGCCAGCAGTGAGCAGGGGAACTACGAGCAGTACTTC

J gene: TRBJ1-3
clone size: .
V gene: TRBV19
D gene: .
CDR3 protein: CASTSRTSSGNTIYF
CDR3 DNA: TGTGCCAGTACCTCTCGGACCTCCTCTGGAAACACCATATATTTT

J gene: TRBJ2-7
clone size: .
V gene: TRBV4-2
D gene: .
CDR3 protein: CASSQDSQDTYEQYF
CDR3 DNA: TGTGCCAGCAGCCAAGATTCGCAGGACACCTACGAGCAGTACTTC

J gene: TRBJ2-6
clone size: .
V gene: TRBV14
D gene: .
CDR3 protein: CASSQALDGANVLTF
CDR3 DNA: TGTGCCAGCAGCCAAGCCCTGGATGGGGCCAACGTCCTGACTTTC

J gene: TRBJ1-6
clone size: .
V gene: TRBV6-5
D gene: .
CDR3 protein: CASSYSPGAGSPLHF
CDR3 DNA: TGTGCCAGCAGTTACTCCCCGGGGGCCGGTTCACCCCTCCACTTT

J gene: TRBJ1-6
clone size: .
V gene: TRBV5-1
D gene: TRBD1
CDR3 protein: CASSLDRGNSPLHF
CDR3 DNA: TGCGCCAGCAGCTTAGACAGGGGCAATTCACCCCTCCACTTT

J gene: TRBJ2-3
clone size: .
V gene: TRBV25-1
D gene: TRBD1
CDR3 protein: CASSEGTDSTDTQYF
CDR3 DNA: TGTGCCAGCAGTGAGGGGACAGACAGCACAGATACGCAGTATTTT

J gene: TRBJ1-5
clone size: .
V gene: TRBV5-5
D gene: .
CDR3 protein: CASSFGVNRDQPQHF
CDR3 DNA: TGTGCCAGCAGCTTTGGGGTAAATAGGGATCAGCCCCAGCATTTT

J gene: TRBJ2-2
clone size: .
V gene: TRBV19
D gene: .
CDR3 protein: CASSIGRDTGELFF
CDR3 DNA: TGTGCCAGTAGTATCGGGAGAGACACCGGGGAGCTGTTTTTT

J gene: TRBJ2-3
clone size: .
V gene: TRBV29-1
D gene: .
CDR3 protein: CSVGPWEDTQYF
CDR3 DNA: TGCAGCGTTGGGCCCTGGGAAGATACGCAGTATTTT

J gene: TRBJ2-7
clone size: .
V gene: TRBV5-4
D gene: .
CDR3 protein: CASSLVFAGTYEQYF
CDR3 DNA: TGTGCCAGCAGCTTGGTATTTGCCGGTACCTACGAGCAGTACTTC

J gene: TRBJ2-7
clone size: .
V gene: TRBV6-6
D gene: .
CDR3 protein: CATTVRTPYEQYF
CDR3 DNA: TGTGCCACCACGGTGAGAACCCCCTACGAGCAGTACTTC

J gene: TRBJ2-7
clone size: .
V gene: TRBV6-1
D gene: TRBD2
CDR3 protein: CASSASFGGGEFEQYF
CDR3 DNA: TGTGCCAGCAGTGCCTCCTTTGGGGGAGGGGAGTTTGAGCAGTACTTC

J gene: TRBJ1-1
clone size: .
V gene: TRBV7-9
D gene: .
CDR3 protein: CASSPRGPNTEAFF
CDR3 DNA: TGTGCCAGCAGCCCGCGGGGCCCGAACACTGAAGCTTTCTTT

J gene: TRBJ2-5
clone size: .
V gene: TRBV18
D gene: .
CDR3 protein: CASSREMEETQYF
CDR3 DNA: TGTGCCAGCTCACGGGAGATGGAAGAGACCCAGTACTTC

J gene: TRBJ2-1
clone size: .
V gene: TRBV6-4
D gene: .
CDR3 protein: CASSLDESSYNEQFF
CDR3 DNA: TGTGCCAGCAGTCTTGACGAGAGCTCCTACAATGAGCAGTTCTTC

J gene: TRBJ2-7
clone size: .
V gene: TRBV7-2
D gene: TRBD2
CDR3 protein: CASSLEAGGPFYEQYF
CDR3 DNA: TGTGCCAGCAGCTTAGAAGCGGGAGGGCCGTTCTACGAGCAGTACTTC

J gene: TRBJ1-6
clone size: .
V gene: TRBV7-9
D gene: .
CDR3 protein: CASSLGNNSPLHF
CDR3 DNA: TGTGCCAGCAGCTTAGGGAATAATTCACCCCTCCACTTT

J gene: TRBJ2-5
clone size: .
V gene: TRBV10-3
D gene: .
CDR3 protein: CAIRDSQQETQYF
CDR3 DNA: TGTGCCATCAGGGACAGTCAGCAAGAGACCCAGTACTTC

J gene: TRBJ2-7
clone size: .
V gene: TRBV18
D gene: .
CDR3 protein: CASSPPSPFYEQYF
CDR3 DNA: TGTGCCAGCTCACCACCCTCCCCATTCTACGAGCAGTACTTC

J gene: TRBJ1-1
clone size: .
V gene: TRBV6-1
D gene: .
CDR3 protein: CASSDPQGSTEAFF
CDR3 DNA: TGTGCCAGCAGTGACCCCCAAGGGAGCACTGAAGCTTTCTTT

J gene: TRBJ2-3
clone size: .
V gene: TRBV27
D gene: TRBD2
CDR3 protein: CASRGLAGVITDTQYF
CDR3 DNA: TGTGCCAGCAGGGGACTAGCGGGAGTAATCACAGATACGCAGTATTTT

J gene: TRBJ2-5
clone size: .
V gene: TRBV6-5
D gene: TRBD2
CDR3 protein: CASGRGQETQYF
CDR3 DNA: TGTGCCAGTGGGCGGGGGCAAGAGACCCAGTACTTC

J gene: TRBJ2-7
clone size: .
V gene: TRBV6-5
D gene: TRBD1
CDR3 protein: CASSSEGTVRSYEQYF
CDR3 DNA: TGTGCCAGCAGTTCCGAGGGGACAGTCCGCTCCTACGAGCAGTACTTC

J gene: TRBJ1-4
clone size: .
V gene: TRBV19
D gene: .
CDR3 protein: CASKGMGIGNEKLFF
CDR3 DNA: TGTGCCAGTAAGGGGATGGGTATTGGTAATGAAAAACTGTTTTTT

J gene: TRBJ2-7
clone size: .
V gene: TRBV6-5
D gene: .
CDR3 protein: CASSYSDSHYF
CDR3 DNA: TGTGCCAGCAGTTACTCGGACAGTCACTACTTC

J gene: TRBJ1-1
clone size: once
V gene: TRBV7-2
D gene: .
CDR3 protein: CASSLFGGSGTEAFF
CDR3 DNA: TGTGCCAGCAGCTTATTCGGGGGATCGGGCACTGAAGCTTTCTTT

J gene: TRBJ2-1
clone size: .
V gene: TRBV7-9
D gene: .
CDR3 protein: CASNSDGLSYNEQFF
CDR3 DNA: TGTGCCAGCAACTCGGATGGGCTCTCCTACAATGAGCAGTTCTTC

J gene: TRBJ2-3
clone size: .
V gene: TRBV2
D gene: .
CDR3 protein: CASRPNQGPAQYF
CDR3 DNA: TGTGCCAGCAGACCAAATCAGGGTCCTGCGCAGTATTTT

J gene: TRBJ1-1
clone size: .
V gene: TRBV6-5
D gene: .
CDR3 protein: CASSYDGDTEAFF
CDR3 DNA: TGTGCCAGCAGTTACGACGGCGACACTGAAGCTTTCTTT

J gene: TRBJ2-7
clone size: once
V gene: TRBV7-2
D gene: TRBD1
CDR3 protein: CASSLAGQGTYEQYF
CDR3 DNA: TGTGCCAGCAGCTTAGCGGGACAGGGCACCTACGAGCAGTACTTC

J gene: TRBJ2-7
clone size: .
V gene: TRBV11-2
D gene: .
CDR3 protein: CASSLGWYEQYF
CDR3 DNA: TGTGCCAGCAGCTTAGGATGGTACGAGCAGTACTTC

J gene: TRBJ2-5
clone size: .
V gene: TRBV5-1
D gene: .
CDR3 protein: CASSLRGQETQYF
CDR3 DNA: TGCGCCAGCAGCCTCCGGGGTCAAGAGACCCAGTACTTC

J gene: TRBJ2-7
clone size: .
V gene: TRBV27
D gene: TRBD1
CDR3 protein: CASKEGQGFHEQYF
CDR3 DNA: TGTGCCAGCAAAGAGGGACAGGGGTTCCACGAGCAGTACTTC

J gene: TRBJ2-5
clone size: .
V gene: TRBV5-1
D gene: TRBD1
CDR3 protein: CASSLVGQGVETQYF
CDR3 DNA: TGCGCCAGCAGCTTGGTTGGACAGGGGGTAGAGACCCAGTACTTC

J gene: TRBJ2-3
clone size: .
V gene: TRBV5-8
D gene: .
CDR3 protein: CASSWRGGPSSDTQYF
CDR3 DNA: TGTGCCAGCAGTTGGAGGGGGGGACCCTCGTCAGATACGCAGTATTTT

J gene: TRBJ1-2
clone size: .
V gene: TRBV5-1
D gene: TRBD1
CDR3 protein: CASSPGDRGDGYTF
CDR3 DNA: TGCGCCAGCAGCCCGGGTGACAGGGGCGATGGCTACACCTTC

J gene: TRBJ2-5
clone size: .
V gene: TRBV5-1
D gene: .
CDR3 protein: CASSLTWGETQYF
CDR3 DNA: TGCGCCAGCAGCTTAACTTGGGGGGAGACCCAGTACTTC

J gene: TRBJ1-2
clone size: once
V gene: TRBV10-3
D gene: TRBD1
CDR3 protein: CAISEDRVGYGYTF
CDR3 DNA: TGTGCCATCAGTGAGGACAGGGTTGGATATGGCTACACCTTC

J gene: TRBJ2-5
clone size: .
V gene: TRBV4-1
D gene: TRBD1
CDR3 protein: CASSRTTQGSETQYF
CDR3 DNA: TGCGCCAGCAGCCGGACCACACAGGGGTCGGAGACCCAGTACTTC

J gene: TRBJ1-5
clone size: .
V gene: TRBV2
D gene: .
CDR3 protein: CASSDGRGPYNQPQHF
CDR3 DNA: TGTGCCAGCAGTGATGGTAGAGGGCCTTACAATCAGCCCCAGCATTTT

J gene: TRBJ1-5
clone size: .
V gene: TRBV5-6
D gene: TRBD1
CDR3 protein: CASSTRTGANQPQHF
CDR3 DNA: TGTGCCAGCAGCACCCGGACAGGGGCGAATCAGCCCCAGCATTTT

J gene: TRBJ1-5
clone size: .
V gene: TRBV5-8
D gene: .
CDR3 protein: CASSLAFGVSNQPQHF
CDR3 DNA: TGTGCCAGCAGCTTGGCCTTTGGGGTCTCTAATCAGCCCCAGCATTTT

J gene: TRBJ2-7
clone size: .
V gene: TRBV7-9
D gene: .
CDR3 protein: CASSLAGLSYEQYF
CDR3 DNA: TGTGCCAGCAGCTTAGCGGGACTGAGCTACGAGCAGTACTTC

J gene: TRBJ1-4
clone size: .
V gene: TRBV25-1
D gene: .
CDR3 protein: CASSEPTPTNEKLFF
CDR3 DNA: TGTGCCAGCAGTGAGCCCACACCAACTAATGAAAAACTGTTTTTT